This T cell receptor beta chain emerged from a study of cytotoxic CD8 clonotypes in ibrutinib-treated CLL (dated by TCRdb to the early 2020s). Concerning the study at large: The cohort had around twelve relapsed/refractory and around 14 treatment-naive patients; 17 were IGHV unmutated. Partial responses were observed in approximately 24 patients and complete responses in 2; after a median follow-up of roughly 62 months, remission was maintained in roughly 14 patients and progression was observed in approximately 12. Every remission and progressive disease sample was obtained while ibrutinib was still being received by the patients. Samples at response were collected after a median of roughly twelve months of treatment, with a range of roughly 6 to 40 months. On average, each sample had hundreds of thousands of productive templates and under 95,000 productive rearrangements. Longitudinal samples were available for about 30% of the 86 trial participants. Cryopreserved peripheral blood mononuclear cells were obtained before treatment, at response, and at either sustained remission or disease progression.

Each clonotype received, on average, roughly 9.6x coverage in deep resolution sequencing performed on a MiSeq, where the target depth lay between 1 in 1 million and 1 in 200,000 T cells. TCR beta libraries were generated with the immunoSEQ hsTCRB Kit. On the authors' methods: ImmunoSEQ Data Assistant and ImmunoSEQ Analyzer were used for data analysis, and V, D and J genes were assigned according to IMGT definitions. Clonality, which ranges from 0 to 1, was calculated by subtracting the normalized Shannon entropy of productive rearrangement frequencies from one. Public clonotype analysis was restricted to overrepresented clonotypes comprising at least 0.05% of each patient's repertoire. Fewer than 15 repertoires from age-matched healthy donors, obtained from immuneACCESS, served as clonality controls. This is the immuneACCESS table as TCRdb keeps it, with only in-frame sequences that have V and J called. A part of the clones is gone; compared with another copy, unresolved V genes explain less than half, and the rest is unexplained. V and J calls and clone size are as listed in that table; D and trimming were resolved from the DNA. For this sample there are 110,000 to 150,000 clones; roughly three quarters appear just once. 4.5% to 6.5% of the sample is in the top ten clones.

According to the study, the label for this sample's time point signals: around 2 years on ibrutinib. Roughly 1.8 micrograms of genomic DNA were extracted from cryopreserved PBMCs for TCR beta library preparation. Longitudinal blood samples from CLL patients receiving ibrutinib monotherapy were subjected to high-throughput TCR beta sequencing. The patients were enrolled in a single-center, open-label phase 2 trial of ibrutinib monotherapy. As to this clone: The clone's antigen remains unknown. The sample holds no much larger clone one base away, and base qualities are not on file.

From a lookup of the germline V gene, CDR1 and CDR2 are SGHDN and FVKESK. Reading from cysteine to phenylalanine, the CDR3 counts 16 amino acids. CDR3 DNA is the only sequence kept; it has 48 bases, read in frame from the first base. Germline trimming amounts to 0 bases on V and 5 bases on J, with 7 as the count of junction bases outside the gene matches. The full study reports these points: At baseline, clonality was higher than in age-matched healthy donors and showed a strong correlation with circulating CD8+ T-cell counts. Lymph node repertoires were not examined, and the timing of sampling was not matched between patients in sustained remission and those whose disease progressed. Public clonotypes were found to be uncommon and were observed to contract or remain stable during treatment; the increase in clonality was shown to reflect expansion of private clonotypes at ibrutinib response. An increase in clonality was observed at ibrutinib response, with clonality remaining stable during sustained remission and falling back toward baseline at progression.

The sequence was obtained from a human donor with chronic lymphocytic leukemia. This sequence uses TRBV14 and TRBJ2-1; 7 middle bases align to TRBD2. Sequencing was performed on PBMCs, taken after 24 months of ibrutinib treatment. The CDR3 protein: CASSQDLTGGNNEQFF. The nucleotide sequence reads as follows: TGTGCCAGCAGCCAAGATTTGACGGGGGGAAACAATGAGCAGTTCTTC.